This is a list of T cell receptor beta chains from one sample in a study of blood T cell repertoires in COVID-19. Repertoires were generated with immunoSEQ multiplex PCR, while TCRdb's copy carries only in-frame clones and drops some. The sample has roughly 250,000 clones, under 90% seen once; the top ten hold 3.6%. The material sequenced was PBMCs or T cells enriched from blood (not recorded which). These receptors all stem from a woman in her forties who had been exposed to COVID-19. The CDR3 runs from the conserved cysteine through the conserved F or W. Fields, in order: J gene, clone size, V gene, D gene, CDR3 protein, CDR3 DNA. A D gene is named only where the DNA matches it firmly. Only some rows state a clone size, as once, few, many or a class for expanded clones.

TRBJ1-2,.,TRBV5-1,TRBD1,CASSLVSRGDRESGYTF,TGCGCCAGCAGCTTGGTATCTAGAGGGGACAGAGAGAGTGGCTACACCTTC
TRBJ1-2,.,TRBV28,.,CASSTQGGDYGYTF,TGTGCCAGCAGCACCCAGGGAGGGGACTATGGCTACACCTTC
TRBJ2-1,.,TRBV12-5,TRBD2,CASGLAGGQIGQFF,TGTGCTAGTGGTCTAGCGGGGGGGCAGATCGGGCAGTTCTTC
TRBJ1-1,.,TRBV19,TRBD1,CASSRTGTEAFF,TGTGCCAGTAGTCGGACAGGGACTGAAGCTTTCTTT
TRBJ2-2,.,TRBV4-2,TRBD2,CASSQHKRLAYTGELFF,TGTGCCAGCAGCCAGCATAAAAGACTAGCCTACACCGGGGAGCTGTTTTTT
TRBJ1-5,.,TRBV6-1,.,CASSDAGRSPQHF,TGTGCCAGCAGTGATGCAGGGAGGAGCCCCCAGCATTTT
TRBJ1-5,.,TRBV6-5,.,CASSPLGGNQPQHF,TGTGCCAGCAGCCCCCTGGGGGGAAACCAGCCCCAGCATTTT
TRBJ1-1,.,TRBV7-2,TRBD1,CASSPDRADTEAFF,TGTGCCAGCAGCCCGGACAGGGCGGACACTGAAGCTTTCTTT
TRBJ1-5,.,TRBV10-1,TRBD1,CASSSTGVVNQPQHF,TGCGCCAGCAGCTCGACAGGGGTTGTCAATCAGCCCCAGCATTTT
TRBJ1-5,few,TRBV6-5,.,CASSQGGEGQPQHF,TGTGCCAGCAGCCAAGGGGGGGAAGGTCAGCCCCAGCATTTT
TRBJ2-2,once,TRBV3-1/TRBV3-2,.,CASSQGSATDNTGELFF,TGTGCCAGCAGCCAAGGTTCAGCGACGGATAACACCGGGGAGCTGTTTTTT
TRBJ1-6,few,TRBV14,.,CASSHDRRYNSPLHF,TGTGCCAGCAGCCACGACAGGCGATATAATTCACCCCTCCACTTT
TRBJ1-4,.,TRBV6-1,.,CASSERAAGAEKLFF,TGTGCCAGCAGTGAACGGGCGGCGGGAGCTGAAAAACTGTTTTTT
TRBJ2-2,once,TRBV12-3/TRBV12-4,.,CASSLQFTGELFF,TGTGCCAGCAGTTTACAGTTCACCGGGGAGCTGTTTTTT
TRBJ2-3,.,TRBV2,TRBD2,CAIRLAGGRSTDTQYF,TGTGCCATCCGACTAGCGGGGGGGCGGAGCACAGATACGCAGTATTTT
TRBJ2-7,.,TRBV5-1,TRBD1,CASSLSGGEYEQYF,TGCGCCAGCAGCTTATCAGGGGGCGAGTACGAGCAGTACTTC
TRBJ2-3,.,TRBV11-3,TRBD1,CASSPDTGETQYF,TGTGCCAGCAGCCCTGACACAGGGGAAACGCAGTATTTT
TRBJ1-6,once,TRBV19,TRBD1,CASSTSGQGDSPLHF,TGTGCCAGTAGTACCTCGGGACAGGGAGATTCACCCCTCCACTTT
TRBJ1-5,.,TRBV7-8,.,CASRAGTPPSNQPQHF,TGTGCCAGCAGGGCCGGGACACCTCCTAGCAATCAGCCCCAGCATTTT
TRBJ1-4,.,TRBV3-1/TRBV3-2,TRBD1,CASSLGQATNEKLFF,TGTGCCAGCAGCCTCGGACAGGCAACTAATGAAAAACTGTTTTTT
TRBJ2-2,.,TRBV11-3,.,CASSLRAANTGELFF,TGTGCCAGCAGCTTACGCGCTGCGAACACCGGGGAGCTGTTTTTT
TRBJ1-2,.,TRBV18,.,CASSPEQERGYTF,TGTGCCAGCTCACCAGAACAGGAACGTGGCTACACCTTC
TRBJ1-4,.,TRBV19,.,CASSIASATNEKLFF,TGTGCCAGTAGTATAGCCAGCGCAACTAATGAAAAACTGTTTTTT
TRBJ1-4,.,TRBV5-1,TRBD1,CASSLERGQGEKLFF,TGCGCCAGCAGCTTGGAGAGGGGGCAGGGTGAAAAACTGTTTTTT
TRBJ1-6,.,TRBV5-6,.,CASSLRGSNSPLHF,TGTGCCAGCAGCTTGAGGGGGTCTAATTCACCCCTCCACTTT
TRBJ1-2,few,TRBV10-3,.,CAIRTDYGYTF,TGTGCCATCAGGACAGACTATGGCTACACCTTC
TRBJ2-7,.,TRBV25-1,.,CASSDHGYEQYF,TGTGCCAGCAGTGATCACGGGTACGAGCAGTACTTC
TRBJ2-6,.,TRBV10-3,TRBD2,CAISDPGTSTSGANVLTF,TGTGCCATCAGTGACCCCGGGACTAGCACATCTGGGGCCAACGTCCTGACTTTC
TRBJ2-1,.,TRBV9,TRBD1,CASSRGTGPTDNEQFF,TGTGCCAGCAGCAGAGGGACAGGGCCAACGGACAATGAGCAGTTCTTC
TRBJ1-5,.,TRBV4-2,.,CASSQRGESNQPQHF,TGTGCCAGCAGCCAACGGGGGGAGAGCAATCAGCCCCAGCATTTT
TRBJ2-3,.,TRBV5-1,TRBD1,CASSPGTGGNLGTDTQYF,TGCGCCAGCAGCCCCGGGACAGGGGGCAATCTAGGCACAGATACGCAGTATTTT
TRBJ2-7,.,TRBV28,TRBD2,CASRAGGVYEQYF,TGTGCCAGCAGGGCGGGGGGTGTCTACGAGCAGTACTTC
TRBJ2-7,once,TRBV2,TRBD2,CASRPAGGDTYEQYF,TGTGCCAGCAGGCCGGCGGGGGGCGACACCTACGAGCAGTACTTC
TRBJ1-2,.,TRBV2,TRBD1,CASSDGRGNYGYTF,TGTGCCAGCAGTGATGGCAGGGGGAACTATGGCTACACCTTC
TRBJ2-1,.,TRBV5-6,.,CASSIRGEQFF,TGTGCCAGCAGCATCCGGGGGGAGCAGTTCTTC
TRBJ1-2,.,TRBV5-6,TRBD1,CASSLVRDRGRMGYYGYTF,TGTGCCAGCAGCCTGGTCCGGGACAGGGGGCGCATGGGATACTATGGCTACACCTTC
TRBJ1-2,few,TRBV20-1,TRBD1,CSASLPNRDRYTANYGYTF,TGCAGTGCTAGTCTGCCTAACCGGGACAGATATACCGCTAACTATGGCTACACCTTC
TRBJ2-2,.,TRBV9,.,CASSVDTGYTGELFF,TGTGCCAGCAGCGTGGATACAGGGTACACCGGGGAGCTGTTTTTT
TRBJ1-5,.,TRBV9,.,CASSAGMGARNQPQHF,TGTGCCAGCAGCGCGGGCATGGGGGCGAGAAATCAGCCCCAGCATTTT
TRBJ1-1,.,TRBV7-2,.,CASSGRYKYTEAFF,TGTGCCAGCAGCGGGAGGTACAAGTACACTGAAGCTTTCTTT
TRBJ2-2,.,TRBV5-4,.,CASRRERTGELFF,TGTGCCAGCAGGAGGGAGCGAACCGGGGAGCTGTTTTTT
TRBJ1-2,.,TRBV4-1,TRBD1,CASSHPGTGGSNYGYTF,TGCGCCAGCAGCCATCCCGGGACAGGGGGTAGTAACTATGGCTACACCTTC
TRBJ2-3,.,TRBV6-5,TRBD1,CASTVGQGTQYF,TGTGCCAGCACCGTAGGACAGGGGACGCAGTATTTT
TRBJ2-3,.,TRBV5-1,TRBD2,CASSPGTSVYTDTQYF,TGCGCCAGCAGCCCCGGGACTAGCGTGTACACAGATACGCAGTATTTT
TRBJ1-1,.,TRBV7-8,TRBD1,CASSYPDREGTEAFF,TGTGCCAGCAGCTATCCGGACAGGGAGGGCACTGAAGCTTTCTTT
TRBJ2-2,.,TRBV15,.,CATSREFPSRELFF,TGTGCCACCAGCAGAGAATTCCCTAGCCGGGAGCTGTTTTTT
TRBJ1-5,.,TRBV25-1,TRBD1,CASSGQGNQPQHF,TGTGCCAGCAGTGGACAGGGAAATCAGCCCCAGCATTTT
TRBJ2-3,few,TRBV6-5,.,CASGASGDSTDTQYF,TGTGCCAGCGGAGCCTCAGGGGATAGCACAGATACGCAGTATTTT
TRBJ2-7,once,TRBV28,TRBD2,CASSPGTSTYEQYF,TGTGCCAGCAGTCCTGGGACTAGCACCTACGAGCAGTACTTC
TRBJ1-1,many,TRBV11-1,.,CASSHPGNTEAFF,TGTGCCAGCAGTCATCCGGGGAACACTGAAGCTTTCTTT